Listed below are T cell receptor beta chains from one sample, sequenced in a study of T cell responses to AZD1222 COVID-19 vaccine. TCRdb keeps only in-frame clones here, not all; method: immunoSEQ multiplex PCR. The sample comprises 85,000 to 90,000 clones, 85% to 90% of which are singletons, and around 5% rests with the top ten. Specimen: peripheral blood, collected 28 days after the second AZD1222 dose. The source of these receptors is an adult who received the AZD1222 COVID-19 vaccine. CDR3s include the opening cysteine and the closing phenylalanine or tryptophan. The D gene is left open where the match is weak. The size entry is marked missing in some rows and otherwise reads once, few, many or a size class.

>TRBD2|TRBJ2-1|NA|TRBV24-1
TGTGCCACCAGTGATAGAAGCGGGGGGGCCTTAGATGAGCAGTTCTTC
CATSDRSGGALDEQFF
>TRBD2|TRBJ2-1|NA|TRBV18
TGTGCCAGCTCCCATACTAGCGGGCTACACAATGAGCAGTTCTTC
CASSHTSGLHNEQFF
>NA|TRBJ1-2|once|TRBV2
TGTGCCAGCAGTGAGGACCGCAACTATGGCTACACCTTC
CASSEDRNYGYTF
>NA|TRBJ1-5|NA|TRBV5-1
TGCGCCAGCAGCCGAGGGCCTATCAAACTCCGGACGGCATATAGCAATCAGCCCCAGCATTTT
CASSRGPIKLRTAYSNQPQHF
>NA|TRBJ2-7|once|TRBV10-2
TGCGCCAGCAGTGAGCCGAATCGGGTCAGCTCCTACGAGCAGTACTTC
CASSEPNRVSSYEQYF
>NA|TRBJ2-5|NA|TRBV3-1/TRBV3-2
TGTGCCAGCAGCCAAGCCAGCCTTGGGGAGACCCAGTACTTC
CASSQASLGETQYF
>TRBD1|TRBJ2-2|NA|TRBV12-5
TGTGCTAGTGGCCCCGGGCAGGGGGAGACCGGGGAGCTGTTTTTT
CASGPGQGETGELFF
>NA|TRBJ2-7|NA|TRBV7-9
TGTGCCATCCAGGGTTCCTACGAGCAGTACTTC
CAIQGSYEQYF
>NA|TRBJ2-1|NA|TRBV7-3
TGTGCCAGCAGCTTAGGTAGTCAGGGGGGCAATGAGCAGTTCTTC
CASSLGSQGGNEQFF
>NA|TRBJ1-2|NA|TRBV20-1
TGCAGTGCTAGTCGGGCTCAGGCCGGGGGCTACACCTTC
CSASRAQAGGYTF
>TRBD1|TRBJ1-6|once|TRBV2
TGTGGTACAGGGGGTCATAATTCACCCCTCCACTTT
CGTGGHNSPLHF
>NA|TRBJ1-1|NA|TRBV19
TGTGCCAGTAGTATTAGGGAGAACTTGAACACTGAAGCTTTCTTT
CASSIRENLNTEAFF
>TRBD1|TRBJ2-7|NA|TRBV19
TGTGCCAGTAGTATCGGGACAGCCTACGAGCAGTACTTC
CASSIGTAYEQYF
>NA|TRBJ2-1|once|TRBV7-6
TGTGCCAGCAGCCCTTCTGGGGCCAACTTTGGAGGGGAGCAGTTCTTC
CASSPSGANFGGEQFF
>TRBD1|TRBJ2-5|NA|TRBV7-9
TGTGCCAGCAAAACAGGGGCGGGTGAGACCCAGTACTTC
CASKTGAGETQYF
>TRBD1|TRBJ1-5|few|TRBV30
TGTGCCTGGACACAGGGGGATCAGCCCCAGCATTTT
CAWTQGDQPQHF
>TRBD1|TRBJ2-5|NA|TRBV2
TGTGCCAGCAGTGGGGGTGGGACAGCCAGTGAGACCCAGTACTTC
CASSGGGTASETQYF
>NA|TRBJ2-7|NA|TRBV6-5
TGTGCCAGCAGGGGGACGGTCTACGAGCAGTACTTC
CASRGTVYEQYF
>TRBD1|TRBJ2-2|NA|TRBV5-1
TGCGCCAGCGAAAGTAAAGGGGGCATCGGGGAGCTGTTTTTT
CASESKGGIGELFF
>NA|TRBJ1-4|NA|TRBV2
TGTGCCAGCACCACCCAGGGCAGTAGTAATGAAAAACTGTTTTTT
CASTTQGSSNEKLFF
>TRBD1|TRBJ1-6|NA|TRBV6-5
TGTGCCAGCAGGACAGGGGGCGCTGGGGGCTCACCCCTCCACTTT
CASRTGGAGGSPLHF
>NA|TRBJ2-7|NA|TRBV4-2
TGTGCCAGCAGCCAAGATACGGCGAGTTCCTACGAGCAGTACTTC
CASSQDTASSYEQYF
>TRBD1|TRBJ1-6|NA|TRBV5-6
TGTGCCAGCAGCTTGCGCCGGGACAGGGGCCGGTGGGAACCCCTCCACTTT
CASSLRRDRGRWEPLHF
>NA|TRBJ1-1|NA|TRBV7-2
TGTGCCAGCAACCCCCAATTCGACAGTAACACTGAAGCTTTCTTT
CASNPQFDSNTEAFF
>NA|TRBJ1-6|NA|TRBV18
TGTGCCAGCTCACAGGCTGAGCGAAATTCACCCCTCCACTTT
CASSQAERNSPLHF
>NA|TRBJ2-7|NA|TRBV7-2
TGTGCCAGCAGAACCGCCGCCAACTCCTACGAGCAGTACTTC
CASRTAANSYEQYF
>TRBD1|TRBJ2-5|NA|TRBV6-1
TGTGCCAGCAGTACAGGGGGCGGAAAGACCCAGTACTTC
CASSTGGGKTQYF
>NA|TRBJ2-7|NA|TRBV4-2
TGTGCCAGCAGCCAAGATCCAGATAGCTCCTACGAGCAGTACTTC
CASSQDPDSSYEQYF
>NA|TRBJ1-5|NA|TRBV5-4
TGTGCCTTCTTACAGGGAGTGAGAAATCAGCCCCAGCATTTT
CAFLQGVRNQPQHF
>NA|TRBJ1-2|NA|TRBV3-1/TRBV3-2
TGTGCCAGCAGCCAAGCGGCACAGGTGGCCTATGGCTACACCTTC
CASSQAAQVAYGYTF
>NA|TRBJ2-3|NA|TRBV5-6
TGTGCCAGCTCCGCGGATGGGTATACGCAGTATTTT
CASSADGYTQYF
>NA|TRBJ2-3|NA|TRBV30
TGTGCCCTGACCATTGGTTATACGCAGTATTTT
CALTIGYTQYF
>TRBD1|TRBJ2-1|once|TRBV18
TGTGCCAGCTCACCACGGCAGGGGGTCTCCTACAATGAGCAGTTCTTC
CASSPRQGVSYNEQFF
>TRBD2|TRBJ2-1|NA|TRBV5-1
TGCGCCAGCAGCCAAACTAGCGGGGGTTCCTACAATGAGCAGTTCTTC
CASSQTSGGSYNEQFF
>NA|TRBJ2-3|NA|TRBV5-1
TGCGCCAGCAGCTGGGGCTTTTCGGGGGGCACAGATACGCAGTATTTT
CASSWGFSGGTDTQYF
>NA|TRBJ2-5|NA|TRBV5-4
TGTGCCAGCAGCTTGCAGGGGCCGGGGGAGACCCAGTACTTC
CASSLQGPGETQYF
>TRBD1|TRBJ1-5|NA|TRBV19
TGTGCCAGTAGTGGGCAGACAGGGGGCGGTGGCAATCAGCCCCAGCATTTT
CASSGQTGGGGNQPQHF
>NA|TRBJ2-2|once|TRBV7-3
TGTGCCAGCAGCTCCGGACCCGCGATGAACACCGGGGAGCTGTTTTTT
CASSSGPAMNTGELFF
>TRBD1|TRBJ2-7|NA|TRBV7-9
TGTGCCAGCAGATCGTGGGGGACAGGGATCCGGGAGCAGTACTTC
CASRSWGTGIREQYF
>TRBD1|TRBJ1-2|NA|TRBV6-6
TGTGCCAGCAGTTCACCCGGGACAGGGGGAAACTATGGCTACACCTTC
CASSSPGTGGNYGYTF
>NA|TRBJ2-7|NA|TRBV2
TGTGCCAGCAGGGGGGCGGGGGCGGTAAGCTCCTACGAGCAGTACTTC
CASRGAGAVSSYEQYF
>NA|TRBJ1-3|NA|TRBV3-1/TRBV3-2
TGTGCCAGCAGCCAAAACAGTGGATACACCATATATTTT
CASSQNSGYTIYF
>TRBD1|TRBJ2-2|NA|TRBV29-1
TGCAGCGTAGGAACAGGGGGCGGGAACACCGGGGAGCTGTTTTTT
CSVGTGGGNTGELFF
>NA|TRBJ1-6|NA|TRBV19
TGTGCCAGTAGTTCTGACAGCATTAATTCACCCCTCCACTTT
CASSSDSINSPLHF
>TRBD2|TRBJ2-7|NA|TRBV13
TGTGCCAGCAGCCCTAGGGCTGGGGGGGTGAAGCAGTACTTC
CASSPRAGGVKQYF
>NA|TRBJ2-3|NA|TRBV2
TGTGCCAGCAGTGTAGGCGGCACAGATACGCAGTATTTT
CASSVGGTDTQYF
>NA|TRBJ1-1|NA|TRBV4-1
TGCGCCAGCAGCCCCCAGCCCAGGGTAACTGAAGCTTTCTTT
CASSPQPRVTEAFF
>NA|TRBJ2-7|NA|TRBV19
TGTGCCAGTAGTATAGGAGCCGGCGGGGCTTCCTACGAGCAGTACTTC
CASSIGAGGASYEQYF